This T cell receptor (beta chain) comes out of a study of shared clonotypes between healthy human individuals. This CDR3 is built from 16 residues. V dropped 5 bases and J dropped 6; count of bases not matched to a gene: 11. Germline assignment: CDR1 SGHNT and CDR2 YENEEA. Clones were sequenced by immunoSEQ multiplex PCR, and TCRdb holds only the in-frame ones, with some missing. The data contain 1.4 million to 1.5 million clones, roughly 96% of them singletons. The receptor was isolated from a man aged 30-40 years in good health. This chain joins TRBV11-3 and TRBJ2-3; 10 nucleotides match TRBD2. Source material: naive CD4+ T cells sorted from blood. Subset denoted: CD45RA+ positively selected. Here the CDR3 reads CASSRTSGNLRDTQYF. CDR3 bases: TGTGCCAGCAGCCGGACTAGCGGAAACTTAAGGGATACGCAGTATTTT.